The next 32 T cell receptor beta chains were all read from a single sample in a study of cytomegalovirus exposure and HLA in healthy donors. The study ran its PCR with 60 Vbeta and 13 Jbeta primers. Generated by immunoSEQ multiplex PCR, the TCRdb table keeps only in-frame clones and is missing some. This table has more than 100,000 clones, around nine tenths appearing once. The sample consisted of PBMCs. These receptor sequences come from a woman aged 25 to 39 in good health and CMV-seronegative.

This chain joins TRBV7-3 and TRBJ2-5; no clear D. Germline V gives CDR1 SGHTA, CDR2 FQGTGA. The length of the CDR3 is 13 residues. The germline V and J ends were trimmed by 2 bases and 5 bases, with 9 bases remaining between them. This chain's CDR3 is CASSLSVSETQYF. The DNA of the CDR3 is TGTGCCAGCAGCTTATCAGTATCGGAGACCCAGTACTTC.

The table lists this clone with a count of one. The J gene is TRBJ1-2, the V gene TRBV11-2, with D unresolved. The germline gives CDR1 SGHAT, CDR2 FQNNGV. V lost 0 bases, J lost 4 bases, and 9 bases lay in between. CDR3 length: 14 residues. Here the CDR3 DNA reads TGTGCCAGCAGCTTAGAGCGGGAAGTCTATGGCTACACCTTC. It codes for CASSLEREVYGYTF.

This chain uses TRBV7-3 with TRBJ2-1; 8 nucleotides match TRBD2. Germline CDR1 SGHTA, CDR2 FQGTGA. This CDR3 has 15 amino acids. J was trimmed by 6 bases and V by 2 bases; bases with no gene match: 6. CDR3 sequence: CASSLYNGGANEQFF. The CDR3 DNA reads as TGTGCCAGCAGCTTATATAACGGGGGGGCCAATGAGCAGTTCTTC.

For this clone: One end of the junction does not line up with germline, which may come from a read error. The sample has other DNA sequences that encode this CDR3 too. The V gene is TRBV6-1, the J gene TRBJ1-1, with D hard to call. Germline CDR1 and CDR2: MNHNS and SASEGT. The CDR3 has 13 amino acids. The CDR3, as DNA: TGTGCCAGCAGTGTTCAGGTGAACACTGAGGCTTTCTTT. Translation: CASSVQVNTEAFF.

As DNA, the CDR3 is TGTGCCAGCATGGCGACTCGAGTAGCCAAAAACATTCAGTACTTC. Translating gives CASMATRVAKNIQYF. The chain is built from TRBV6-6 and TRBJ2-4; no definite D call. With 7 bases removed from V and 0 bases from J, the gap between germline ends came to 13 bases. Germline CDR1 and CDR2: MNHNY and SVGAGI (reference sequence). The length of the CDR3 is 15 residues.

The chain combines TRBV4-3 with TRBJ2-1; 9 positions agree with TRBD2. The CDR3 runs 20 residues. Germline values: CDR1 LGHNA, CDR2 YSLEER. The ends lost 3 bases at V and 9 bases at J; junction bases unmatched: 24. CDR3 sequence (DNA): TGCGCCAGCAGCCAGAGGAGGGGTAGCGGGAGACTTCAAGGATCTGGTGAGCAGTTCTTC. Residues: CASSQRRGSGRLQGSGEQFF.

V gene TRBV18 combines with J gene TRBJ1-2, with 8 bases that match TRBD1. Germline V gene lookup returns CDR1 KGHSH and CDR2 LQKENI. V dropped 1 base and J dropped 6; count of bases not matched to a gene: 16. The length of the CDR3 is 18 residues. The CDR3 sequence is CASSPRTVTGDKGNGYTF. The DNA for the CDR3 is TGTGCCAGCTCACCACGAACGGTGACAGGGGATAAGGGGAATGGCTACACCTTC.

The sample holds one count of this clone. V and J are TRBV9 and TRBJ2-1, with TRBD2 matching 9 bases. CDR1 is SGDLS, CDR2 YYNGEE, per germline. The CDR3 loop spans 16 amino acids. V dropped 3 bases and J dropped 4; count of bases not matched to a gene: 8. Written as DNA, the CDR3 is TGTGCCAGCAGCGCTGTATGGACTAGCGCGTACAATGAGCAGTTCTTC. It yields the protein CASSAVWTSAYNEQFF.

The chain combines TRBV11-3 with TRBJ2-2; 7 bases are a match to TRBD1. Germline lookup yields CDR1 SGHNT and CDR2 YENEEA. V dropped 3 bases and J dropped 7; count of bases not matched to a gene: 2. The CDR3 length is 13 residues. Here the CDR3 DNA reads TGTGCCAGCAGCTTGACAGGGATCGGGGAGCTGTTTTTT. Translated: CASSLTGIGELFF.

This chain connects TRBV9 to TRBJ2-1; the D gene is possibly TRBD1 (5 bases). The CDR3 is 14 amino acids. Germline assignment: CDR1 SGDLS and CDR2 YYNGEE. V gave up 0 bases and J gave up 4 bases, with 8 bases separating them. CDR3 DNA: TGTGCCAGCAGCGTAGGGGGCACTTACAATGAGCAGTTCTTC. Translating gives CASSVGGTYNEQFF.

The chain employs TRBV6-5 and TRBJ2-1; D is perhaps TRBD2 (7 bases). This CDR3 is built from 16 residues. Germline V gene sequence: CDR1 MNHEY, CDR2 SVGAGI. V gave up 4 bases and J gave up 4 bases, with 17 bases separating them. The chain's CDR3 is CASSSSRGRVYNEQFF. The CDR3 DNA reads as TGTGCCAGCAGTTCGTCTAGGGGGAGGGTTTACAATGAGCAGTTCTTC.

The CDR3 is CASSPHRDYGAEAFF. The CDR3 nucleotides read TGTGCCAGCTCACCCCACAGGGACTACGGGGCTGAAGCTTTCTTT. This chain joins TRBV18 and TRBJ1-1; D possibly corresponds to TRBD1 (6 bases). This CDR3 is built from 15 residues. V lost 3 bases, J lost 6 bases, and 17 bases lay in between. Germline V gene data show CDR1 as KGHSH and CDR2 as LQKENI.

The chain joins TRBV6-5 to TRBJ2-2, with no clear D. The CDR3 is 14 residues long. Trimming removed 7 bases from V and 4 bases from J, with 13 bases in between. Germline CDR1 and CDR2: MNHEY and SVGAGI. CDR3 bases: TGTGCCAGCACTTTTAACCCGGGCACCGGGGAGCTGTTTTTT. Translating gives CASTFNPGTGELFF.

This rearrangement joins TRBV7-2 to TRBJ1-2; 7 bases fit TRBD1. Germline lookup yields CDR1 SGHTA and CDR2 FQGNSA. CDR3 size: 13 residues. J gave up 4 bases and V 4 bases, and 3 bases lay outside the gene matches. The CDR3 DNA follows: TGTGCCAGCAGCTCGGACAGGACCTATGGCTACACCTTC. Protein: CASSSDRTYGYTF.

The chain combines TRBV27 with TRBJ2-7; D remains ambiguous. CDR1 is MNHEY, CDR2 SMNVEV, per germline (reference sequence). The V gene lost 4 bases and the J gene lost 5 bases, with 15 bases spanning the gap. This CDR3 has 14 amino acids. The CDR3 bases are TGTGCCAGCAGTTGGCCGGCAGGCATCGACGAGCAGTACTTC. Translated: CASSWPAGIDEQYF.

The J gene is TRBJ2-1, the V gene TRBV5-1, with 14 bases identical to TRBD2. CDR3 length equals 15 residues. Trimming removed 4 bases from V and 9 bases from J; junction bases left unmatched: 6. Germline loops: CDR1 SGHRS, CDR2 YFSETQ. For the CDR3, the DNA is TGCGCCAGCAGCGTGGGACTAGCGGGAGCCGTTGAGCAGTTCTTC. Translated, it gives CASSVGLAGAVEQFF.

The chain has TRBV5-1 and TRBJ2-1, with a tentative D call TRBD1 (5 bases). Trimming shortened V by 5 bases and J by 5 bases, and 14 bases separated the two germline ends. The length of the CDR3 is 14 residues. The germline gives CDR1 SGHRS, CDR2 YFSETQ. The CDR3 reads CASRPNLGDNEQFF. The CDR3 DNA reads TGCGCCAGCAGGCCCAACCTAGGGGACAATGAGCAGTTCTTC.

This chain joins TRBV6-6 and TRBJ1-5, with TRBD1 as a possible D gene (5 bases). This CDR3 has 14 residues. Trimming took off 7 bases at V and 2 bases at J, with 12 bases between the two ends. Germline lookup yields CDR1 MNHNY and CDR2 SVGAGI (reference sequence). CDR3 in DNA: TGTGCCAGCACCCAACAGGCAGGCAATCAGCCCCAGCATTTT. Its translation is CASTQQAGNQPQHF.

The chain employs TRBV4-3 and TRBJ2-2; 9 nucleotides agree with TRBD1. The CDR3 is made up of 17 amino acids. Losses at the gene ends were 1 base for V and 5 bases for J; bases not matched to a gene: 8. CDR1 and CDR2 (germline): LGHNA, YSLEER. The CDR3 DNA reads TGCGCCAGCAGCCAAGCGGGTGTTGGACAGGGGACCGGGGAGCTGTTTTTT. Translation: CASSQAGVGQGTGELFF.

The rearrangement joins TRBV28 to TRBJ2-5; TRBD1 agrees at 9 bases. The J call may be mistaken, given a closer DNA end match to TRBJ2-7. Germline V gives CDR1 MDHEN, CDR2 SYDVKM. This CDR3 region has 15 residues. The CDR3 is CASSGIGQGSYEQYF. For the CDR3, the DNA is TGTGCCAGCAGTGGAATCGGACAGGGGTCCTACGAGCAGTACTTC.

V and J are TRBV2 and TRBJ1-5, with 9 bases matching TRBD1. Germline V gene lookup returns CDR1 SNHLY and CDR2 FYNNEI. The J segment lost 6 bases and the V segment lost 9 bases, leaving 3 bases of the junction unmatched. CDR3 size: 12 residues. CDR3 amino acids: CASTGGSQPQHF. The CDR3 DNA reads TGTGCCAGTACAGGGGGCTCTCAGCCCCAGCATTTT.

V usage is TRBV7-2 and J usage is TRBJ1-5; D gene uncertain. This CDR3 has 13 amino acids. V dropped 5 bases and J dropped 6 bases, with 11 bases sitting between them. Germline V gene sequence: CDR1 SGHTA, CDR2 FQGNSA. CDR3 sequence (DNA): TGTGCCAGCAGCCCAAGAGCGGGTCAGCCCCAGCATTTT. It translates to CASSPRAGQPQHF.

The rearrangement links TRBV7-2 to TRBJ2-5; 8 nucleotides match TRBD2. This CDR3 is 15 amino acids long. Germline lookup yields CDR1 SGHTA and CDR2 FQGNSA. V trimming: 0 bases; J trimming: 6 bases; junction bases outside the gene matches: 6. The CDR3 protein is CASSLASGGGKTQYF. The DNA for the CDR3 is TGTGCCAGCAGCTTAGCGTCCGGGGGGGGAAAGACCCAGTACTTC.

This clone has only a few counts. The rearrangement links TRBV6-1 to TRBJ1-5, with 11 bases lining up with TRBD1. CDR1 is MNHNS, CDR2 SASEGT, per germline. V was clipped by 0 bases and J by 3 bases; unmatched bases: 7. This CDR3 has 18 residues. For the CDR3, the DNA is TGTGCCAGCAGTGAAGCGGGACAGGGGGGTTGGGTCAATCAGCCCCAGCATTTT. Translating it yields CASSEAGQGGWVNQPQHF.

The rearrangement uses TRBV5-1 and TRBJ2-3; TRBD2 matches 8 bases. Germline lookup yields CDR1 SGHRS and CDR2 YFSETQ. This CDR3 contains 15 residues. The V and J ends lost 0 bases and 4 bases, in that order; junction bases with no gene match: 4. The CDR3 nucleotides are TGCGCCAGCAGCTTGGTTAGCGGGAAGCCAGATACGCAGTATTTT. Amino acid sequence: CASSLVSGKPDTQYF.

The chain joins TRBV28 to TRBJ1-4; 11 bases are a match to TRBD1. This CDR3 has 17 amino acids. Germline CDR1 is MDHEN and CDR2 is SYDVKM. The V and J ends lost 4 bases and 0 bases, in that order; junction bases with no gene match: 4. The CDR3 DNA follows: TGTGCCAGCAGTTCCAAGGGACAGGGGGCAACTAATGAAAAACTGTTTTTT. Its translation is CASSSKGQGATNEKLFF. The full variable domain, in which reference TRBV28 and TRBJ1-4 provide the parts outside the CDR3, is DVKVTQSSRYLVKRTGEKVFLECVQDMDHENMFWYRQDPGLGLRLIYFSYDVKMKEKGDIPEGYSVSREKKERFSLILESASTNQTSMYLCASSSKGQGATNEKLFFGSGTQLSVL.

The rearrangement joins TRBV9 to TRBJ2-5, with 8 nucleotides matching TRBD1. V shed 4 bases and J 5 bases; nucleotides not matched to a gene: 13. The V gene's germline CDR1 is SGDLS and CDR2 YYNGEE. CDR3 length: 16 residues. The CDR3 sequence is CASSPWTGNLVETQYF. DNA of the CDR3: TGTGCCAGCAGCCCTTGGACAGGGAACTTGGTTGAGACCCAGTACTTC.

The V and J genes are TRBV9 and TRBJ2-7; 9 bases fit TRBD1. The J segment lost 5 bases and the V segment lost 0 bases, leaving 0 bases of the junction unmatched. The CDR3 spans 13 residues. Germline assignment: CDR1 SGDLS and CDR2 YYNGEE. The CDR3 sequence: CASSVGTGDEQYF. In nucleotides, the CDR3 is TGTGCCAGCAGCGTAGGGACAGGGGACGAGCAGTACTTC.

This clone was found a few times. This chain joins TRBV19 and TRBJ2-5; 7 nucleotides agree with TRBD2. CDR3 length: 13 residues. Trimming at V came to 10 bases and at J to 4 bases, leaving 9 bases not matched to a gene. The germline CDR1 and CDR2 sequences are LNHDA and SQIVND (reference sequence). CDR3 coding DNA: TGTGCCACCATGCCGTGGGAGGGAGAGACCCAGTACTTC. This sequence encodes CATMPWEGETQYF.

This CDR3 reads CASTPQLAKNIQYF. In nucleotides, the CDR3 is TGTGCCAGCACCCCACAGTTAGCCAAAAACATTCAGTACTTC. This chain links TRBV28 with TRBJ2-4, with D uncertain. The germline CDR1 and CDR2 sequences are MDHEN and SYDVKM. The V end lost 7 bases, the J end lost 0 bases, and 10 bases lay between the germline ends. The CDR3 spans 14 residues.

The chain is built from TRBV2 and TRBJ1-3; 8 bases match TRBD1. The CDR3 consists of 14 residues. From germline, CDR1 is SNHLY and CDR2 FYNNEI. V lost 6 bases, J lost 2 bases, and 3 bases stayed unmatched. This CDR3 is CASRDRGAGNTIYF. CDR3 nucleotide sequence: TGTGCCAGCAGAGACAGGGGAGCTGGAAACACCATATATTTT.

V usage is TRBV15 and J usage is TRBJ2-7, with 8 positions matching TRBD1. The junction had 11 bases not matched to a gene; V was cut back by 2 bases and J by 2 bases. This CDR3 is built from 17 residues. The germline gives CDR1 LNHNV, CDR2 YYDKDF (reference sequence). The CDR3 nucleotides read TGTGCCACCAGCAGACCCGGACAGGGCCGTCTTACCTACGAGCAGTACTTC. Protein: CATSRPGQGRLTYEQYF. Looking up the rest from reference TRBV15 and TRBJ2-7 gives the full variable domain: DAMVIQNPRYQVTQFGKPVTLSCSQTLNHNVMYWYQQKSSQAPKLLFHYYDKDFNNEADTPDNFQSRRPNTSFCFLDIRSPGLGDTAMYLCATSRPGQGRLTYEQYFGPGTRLTVT.